This T cell receptor beta chain is drawn from a study of glioma-infiltrating T cells. Study-wide results and caveats: Above-expected tissue-blood divergence occurred in all gliomas, most in low-grade ones. Very few CDR3 sequences were shared between tissue and blood.

TCR alpha and beta CDR3 regions were amplified from RNA using iRepertoire nested multiplex PCR. Input was 100-400 ng of tissue mRNA or PBMC total RNA. TCRdb analysed the multiplex PCR reads with MiXCR anew, one entry per CDR3 protein. This sample has around 190,000 distinct CDR3 sequences, with 32% found just once. The CDR3 totals 10 residues. The germline V gene has CDR1 SQVTM and CDR2 ANQGSEA. Between the trimmed V and J ends, which lost 3 bases and 6 bases, there was a span of 5 bases. This clonotype was counted at least ten times. Its antigen remains unidentified. This chain connects TRBV29-1 to TRBJ1-2, with D hard to call. Specimen: glioma tissue, nonneoplastic brain tissue, or PBMCs (not recorded which). This TCR came from a human donor with low-grade glioma or glioblastoma, undergoing nonglioma brain surgery, or in good health (not recorded which). The DNA of the CDR3 is TGCAGCGTTGATGAGGATGGCTACACCTTC. Protein product: CSVDEDGYTF.